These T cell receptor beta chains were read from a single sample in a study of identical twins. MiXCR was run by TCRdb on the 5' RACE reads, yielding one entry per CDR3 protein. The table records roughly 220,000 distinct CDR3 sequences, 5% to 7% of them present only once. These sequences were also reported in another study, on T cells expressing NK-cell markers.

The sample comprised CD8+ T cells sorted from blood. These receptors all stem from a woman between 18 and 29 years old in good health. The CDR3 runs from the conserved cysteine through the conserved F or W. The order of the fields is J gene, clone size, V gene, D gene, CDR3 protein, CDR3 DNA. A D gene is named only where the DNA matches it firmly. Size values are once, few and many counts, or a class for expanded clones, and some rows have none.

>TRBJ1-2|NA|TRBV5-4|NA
CASSYWAARDGYTF
TGTGCCAGCAGCTATTGGGCAGCGAGGGATGGCTACACCTTC
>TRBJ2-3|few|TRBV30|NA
CAWNAWGTTDTQYF
TGTGCCTGGAACGCCTGGGGGACGACAGATACGCAGTATTTT
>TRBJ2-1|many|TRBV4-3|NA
CASSQDPGNEQFF
TGCGCCAGCAGCCAAGATCCCGGTAATGAGCAGTTCTTC
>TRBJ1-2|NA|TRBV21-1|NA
CASSARGSILF
TGTGCCAGCAGCGCGCGAGGCTCCATTCTCTTC
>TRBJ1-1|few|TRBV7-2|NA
CASSLITREAFF
TGTGCCAGCAGCTTAATTACCCGGGAGGCTTTCTTT
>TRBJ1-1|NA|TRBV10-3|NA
CAISEGTGWTTEAFF
TGTGCCATCAGTGAGGGCACAGGGTGGACCACTGAAGCTTTCTTT
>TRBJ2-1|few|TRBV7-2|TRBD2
CASSSYSGGVYEQFF
TGTGCCAGCAGCTCTTATAGCGGGGGAGTTTACGAGCAGTTCTTC
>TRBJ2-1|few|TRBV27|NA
CASRRLNEQFF
TGTGCCAGCAGGCGTCTCAATGAGCAGTTCTTC
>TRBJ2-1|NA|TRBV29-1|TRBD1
CSVLTGVKSEQFF
TGCAGCGTTTTGACAGGGGTAAAGAGTGAGCAGTTCTTC
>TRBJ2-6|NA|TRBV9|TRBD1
CASSPLRGLSGANVLTF
TGTGCCAGCAGCCCCCTCAGGGGGCTCTCTGGGGCCAACGTCCTGACTTTC
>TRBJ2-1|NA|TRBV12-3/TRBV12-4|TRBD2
CASSFGLAGGMYNEQFF
TGTGCCAGCAGCTTTGGACTAGCGGGAGGGATGTACAATGAGCAGTTCTTC
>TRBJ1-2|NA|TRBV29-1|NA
CSVAAGESNYGYTF
TGCAGCGTTGCGGCAGGGGAGAGTAACTATGGCTACACCTTC
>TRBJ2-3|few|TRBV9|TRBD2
CASSANSGPGDTQYF
TGTGCCAGCAGCGCCAATAGCGGGCCCGGAGATACGCAGTATTTT
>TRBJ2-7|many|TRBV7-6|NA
CASSLPLGGSSYEQYF
TGTGCCAGCAGCTTACCTTTAGGGGGGAGCTCCTACGAGCAGTACTTC
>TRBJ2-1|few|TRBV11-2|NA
CASSLQGWPGSLGLGQFF
TGTGCCAGCAGCCTTCAGGGGTGGCCGGGGTCTCTTGGCCTCGGGCAGTTCTTC
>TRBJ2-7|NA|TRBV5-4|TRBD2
CASSLASGASYEQYF
TGTGCCAGCAGCTTGGCCAGCGGGGCCTCCTACGAGCAGTACTTC
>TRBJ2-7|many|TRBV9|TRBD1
CASSVTGGPYEQYF
TGTGCCAGCAGCGTGACAGGGGGCCCATACGAGCAGTACTTC
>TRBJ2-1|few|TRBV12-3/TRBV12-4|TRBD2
CASSLRRGLAGPPRDEQFF
TGTGCCAGCAGTTTGAGGCGAGGACTAGCGGGTCCCCCGAGGGATGAGCAGTTCTTC
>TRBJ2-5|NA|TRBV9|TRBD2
CASSAGGGRETQYF
TGTGCCAGCAGCGCTGGGGGGGGGAGAGAGACCCAGTACTTC
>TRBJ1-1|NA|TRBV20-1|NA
CSAWTEASTEAFF
TGCAGTGCCTGGACAGAGGCATCTACTGAAGCTTTCTTT
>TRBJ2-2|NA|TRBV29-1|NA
CSVEERNTGELFF
TGCAGCGTTGAAGAGCGTAACACCGGGGAGCTGTTTTTT
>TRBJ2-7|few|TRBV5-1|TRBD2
CASSLGSGGSYEQYF
TGCGCCAGCAGCTTAGGTAGCGGGGGATCCTACGAGCAGTACTTC
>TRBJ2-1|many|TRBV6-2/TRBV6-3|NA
CASRITYPFYNEQFF
TGTGCCAGCAGGATTACCTACCCCTTCTACAATGAGCAGTTCTTC
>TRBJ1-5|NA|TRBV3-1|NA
CASSPGVLCQPQHF
TGTGCCAGCAGCCCTGGGGTCCTCTGTCAGCCCCAGCATTTT
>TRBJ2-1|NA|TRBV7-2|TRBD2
CASSQRIAGGQYNEQFF
TGTGCCAGCAGCCAGCGTATAGCGGGAGGACAATACAATGAGCAGTTCTTC
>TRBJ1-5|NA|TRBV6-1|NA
CASDSRPQHF
TGTGCCAGCGACTCAAGGCCCCAGCATTTT
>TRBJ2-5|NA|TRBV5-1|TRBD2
CASSPWTSGRETQYF
TGCGCCAGCAGCCCATGGACTAGCGGGAGGGAGACCCAGTACTTC
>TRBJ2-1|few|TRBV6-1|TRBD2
CASSPTSGSYNEQFF
TGTGCCAGCAGTCCGACTAGCGGATCCTACAATGAGCAGTTCTTC
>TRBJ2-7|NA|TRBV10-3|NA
CAISEYWTRYEQYF
TGTGCCATCAGTGAGTATTGGACTCGCTACGAGCAGTACTTC
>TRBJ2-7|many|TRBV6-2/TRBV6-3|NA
CASSYPSGPKAYEQYF
TGTGCCAGCAGTTACCCGTCCGGGCCAAAAGCCTACGAGCAGTACTTC